A selection of T cell receptor beta chains follows, all from one sample in a study of blood T cell repertoires in COVID-19. Produced via immunoSEQ multiplex PCR; TCRdb's table is partial and in-frame only. This table holds under 200,000 clones, approximately 83% found once. Sequencing was done on a sample of PBMCs or T cells enriched from blood (not recorded which). The receptor source for this set is a woman in her sixties or seventies who had recovered from COVID-19. The CDR3 runs from the conserved cysteine through the conserved F or W. Fields, in order: clone size, D gene, CDR3 length, J gene, V gene, CDR3 protein, CDR3 DNA. The D gene is left open where the match is weak. Only part of the rows carry a size: once, few, many, or a class if the clone is expanded.

clone size: NA
D gene: NA
CDR3 length: 13
J gene: TRBJ1-1
V gene: TRBV7-9
CDR3 protein: CASSSTSGSEAFF
CDR3 DNA: TGTGCCAGCAGCTCTACGTCGGGGTCCGAAGCTTTCTTT

clone size: NA
D gene: TRBD2
CDR3 length: 16
J gene: TRBJ2-3
V gene: TRBV4-2
CDR3 protein: CASSPHSGSYTDTQYF
CDR3 DNA: TGTGCCAGCAGCCCACACAGCGGGAGTTACACAGATACGCAGTATTTT

clone size: NA
D gene: NA
CDR3 length: 15
J gene: TRBJ2-5
V gene: TRBV6-5
CDR3 protein: CASSYGQSMGETQYF
CDR3 DNA: TGTGCCAGCAGTTACGGACAGTCGATGGGTGAGACCCAGTACTTC

clone size: NA
D gene: NA
CDR3 length: 14
J gene: TRBJ1-4
V gene: TRBV19
CDR3 protein: CASSPFATNEKLFF
CDR3 DNA: TGTGCCAGTAGCCCGTTTGCAACTAATGAAAAACTGTTTTTT

clone size: once
D gene: NA
CDR3 length: 14
J gene: TRBJ2-7
V gene: TRBV27
CDR3 protein: CASMDTRSSYEQYF
CDR3 DNA: TGTGCCAGCATGGACACCAGGAGCTCCTACGAGCAGTACTTC

clone size: NA
D gene: TRBD1
CDR3 length: 16
J gene: TRBJ1-1
V gene: TRBV10-3
CDR3 protein: CAISESHGQGGTEAFF
CDR3 DNA: TGTGCCATCAGTGAGTCTCATGGACAGGGCGGCACTGAAGCTTTCTTT

clone size: NA
D gene: NA
CDR3 length: 10
J gene: TRBJ2-7
V gene: TRBV20-1
CDR3 protein: CSANRDEQYF
CDR3 DNA: TGCAGTGCTAATCGCGATGAGCAGTACTTC

clone size: NA
D gene: NA
CDR3 length: 13
J gene: TRBJ1-2
V gene: TRBV19
CDR3 protein: CASSREHGYGYTF
CDR3 DNA: TGTGCCAGTAGTCGGGAACACGGGTATGGCTACACCTTC

clone size: NA
D gene: NA
CDR3 length: 15
J gene: TRBJ2-7
V gene: TRBV7-2
CDR3 protein: CASSLNGVNPYEQYF
CDR3 DNA: TGTGCCAGCAGCTTAAACGGAGTCAACCCCTACGAGCAGTACTTC

clone size: NA
D gene: NA
CDR3 length: 14
J gene: TRBJ1-1
V gene: TRBV27
CDR3 protein: CASSLSQGNTEAFF
CDR3 DNA: TGTGCCAGCAGTTTATCTCAGGGGAACACTGAAGCTTTCTTT

clone size: NA
D gene: TRBD2
CDR3 length: 16
J gene: TRBJ2-5
V gene: TRBV4-2
CDR3 protein: CASSQEGLAGRETQYF
CDR3 DNA: TGTGCCAGCAGCCAAGAGGGACTAGCGGGGAGAGAGACCCAGTACTTC

clone size: NA
D gene: TRBD1
CDR3 length: 14
J gene: TRBJ1-1
V gene: TRBV6-5
CDR3 protein: CAVHRQGWNTEAFF
CDR3 DNA: TGTGCCGTACACCGACAGGGGTGGAACACTGAAGCTTTCTTT

clone size: NA
D gene: TRBD1
CDR3 length: 14
J gene: TRBJ1-4
V gene: TRBV5-1
CDR3 protein: CASSPEDRNEKLFF
CDR3 DNA: TGCGCCAGCAGCCCGGAGGACAGGAATGAAAAACTGTTTTTT

clone size: NA
D gene: TRBD2
CDR3 length: 14
J gene: TRBJ2-7
V gene: TRBV5-1
CDR3 protein: CASSKAGDSYEQYF
CDR3 DNA: TGCGCCAGCAGCAAAGCGGGGGACTCCTACGAGCAGTACTTC

clone size: few
D gene: NA
CDR3 length: 16
J gene: TRBJ2-2
V gene: TRBV2
CDR3 protein: CASSQQMGGASGELFF
CDR3 DNA: TGTGCCAGCAGTCAACAAATGGGGGGGGCCTCCGGGGAGCTGTTTTTT

clone size: NA
D gene: NA
CDR3 length: 15
J gene: TRBJ2-5
V gene: TRBV7-7
CDR3 protein: CASSLGRGSQETQYF
CDR3 DNA: TGTGCTAGCAGCTTAGGGCGGGGCTCCCAAGAGACCCAGTACTTC

clone size: NA
D gene: TRBD1
CDR3 length: 14
J gene: TRBJ1-3
V gene: TRBV2
CDR3 protein: CASRVQGAGNTIYF
CDR3 DNA: TGTGCCAGCAGGGTACAGGGGGCAGGAAACACCATATATTTT

clone size: NA
D gene: NA
CDR3 length: 14
J gene: TRBJ2-7
V gene: TRBV28
CDR3 protein: CASSFDRPNYEQYF
CDR3 DNA: TGTGCCAGCAGTTTTGACAGACCTAACTACGAGCAGTACTTC

clone size: NA
D gene: NA
CDR3 length: 15
J gene: TRBJ1-1
V gene: TRBV15
CDR3 protein: CATSRDQGEGTEAFF
CDR3 DNA: TGTGCCACCAGCAGAGATCAAGGGGAGGGGACTGAAGCTTTCTTT

clone size: NA
D gene: NA
CDR3 length: 15
J gene: TRBJ2-3
V gene: TRBV7-9
CDR3 protein: CASSFTGGAGDTQYF
CDR3 DNA: TGTGCCAGCAGCTTTACAGGTGGGGCAGGCGATACGCAGTATTTT

clone size: NA
D gene: TRBD1
CDR3 length: 14
J gene: TRBJ1-1
V gene: TRBV5-1
CDR3 protein: CASSSVDREAEAFF
CDR3 DNA: TGCGCCAGCAGCTCAGTGGACAGGGAGGCTGAAGCTTTCTTT

clone size: NA
D gene: NA
CDR3 length: 14
J gene: TRBJ2-3
V gene: TRBV9
CDR3 protein: CASSVAASTDTQYF
CDR3 DNA: TGTGCCAGCAGCGTGGCGGCTAGCACAGATACGCAGTATTTT

clone size: NA
D gene: NA
CDR3 length: 13
J gene: TRBJ2-5
V gene: TRBV18
CDR3 protein: CASSRSGGETQYF
CDR3 DNA: TGTGCCAGCTCACGGTCGGGCGGGGAGACCCAGTACTTC

clone size: NA
D gene: TRBD1
CDR3 length: 13
J gene: TRBJ1-2
V gene: TRBV6-5
CDR3 protein: CASSNQGAGGYTF
CDR3 DNA: TGTGCCAGCAGTAATCAGGGGGCTGGAGGCTACACCTTC

clone size: NA
D gene: NA
CDR3 length: 16
J gene: TRBJ2-3
V gene: TRBV15
CDR3 protein: CATADGRLGGTDTQYF
CDR3 DNA: TGTGCCACCGCCGACGGTCGACTAGGTGGCACAGATACGCAGTATTTT

clone size: NA
D gene: NA
CDR3 length: 13
J gene: TRBJ1-1
V gene: TRBV19
CDR3 protein: CASRKAGGTEAFF
CDR3 DNA: TGTGCCAGTAGGAAGGCGGGGGGCACTGAAGCTTTCTTT

clone size: NA
D gene: TRBD1
CDR3 length: 16
J gene: TRBJ1-2
V gene: TRBV3-1/TRBV3-2
CDR3 protein: CASSQEGGTGGSGYTF
CDR3 DNA: TGTGCCAGCAGCCAAGAAGGGGGGACAGGGGGCAGTGGCTACACCTTC

clone size: NA
D gene: TRBD2
CDR3 length: 18
J gene: TRBJ2-2
V gene: TRBV28
CDR3 protein: CASSFRALAGVFTGELFF
CDR3 DNA: TGTGCCAGCAGTTTTAGGGCCCTAGCGGGAGTTTTCACCGGGGAGCTGTTTTTT

clone size: few
D gene: NA
CDR3 length: 15
J gene: TRBJ1-5
V gene: TRBV5-4
CDR3 protein: CASSFSTGYNQPQHF
CDR3 DNA: TGTGCCAGCAGCTTCAGCACGGGGTACAATCAGCCCCAGCATTTT

clone size: NA
D gene: NA
CDR3 length: 15
J gene: TRBJ1-5
V gene: TRBV19
CDR3 protein: CASSMGSGRDQPQHF
CDR3 DNA: TGTGCCAGTAGTATGGGGTCTGGGAGAGATCAGCCCCAGCATTTT

clone size: NA
D gene: NA
CDR3 length: 15
J gene: TRBJ1-3
V gene: TRBV29-1
CDR3 protein: CSGAGRRDSGNTIYF
CDR3 DNA: TGCAGCGGTGCAGGGAGGCGGGACTCTGGAAACACCATATATTTT

clone size: NA
D gene: NA
CDR3 length: 12
J gene: TRBJ2-5
V gene: TRBV20-1
CDR3 protein: CSASDSRETQYF
CDR3 DNA: TGCAGTGCTAGTGATAGCCGGGAGACCCAGTACTTC

clone size: NA
D gene: NA
CDR3 length: 13
J gene: TRBJ1-5
V gene: TRBV27
CDR3 protein: CASSFRVRQPQHF
CDR3 DNA: TGTGCCAGCAGTTTTCGAGTCCGACAGCCCCAGCATTTT

clone size: once
D gene: TRBD1
CDR3 length: 13
J gene: TRBJ1-2
V gene: TRBV12-3/TRBV12-4
CDR3 protein: CASSTGGNYGYTF
CDR3 DNA: TGTGCCAGCAGCACAGGGGGGAACTATGGCTACACCTTC

clone size: NA
D gene: TRBD1
CDR3 length: 16
J gene: TRBJ1-1
V gene: TRBV29-1
CDR3 protein: CSASGQGIAGNTEAFF
CDR3 DNA: TGCAGCGCCTCGGGACAGGGAATAGCTGGGAACACTGAAGCTTTCTTT

clone size: NA
D gene: NA
CDR3 length: 14
J gene: TRBJ1-2
V gene: TRBV9
CDR3 protein: CASSVDPGNYGYTF
CDR3 DNA: TGTGCCAGCAGCGTAGACCCCGGGAACTATGGCTACACCTTC

clone size: NA
D gene: NA
CDR3 length: 13
J gene: TRBJ2-3
V gene: TRBV19
CDR3 protein: CASSITRADTQYF
CDR3 DNA: TGTGCCAGTAGTATCACGAGGGCAGATACGCAGTATTTT

clone size: NA
D gene: TRBD1
CDR3 length: 14
J gene: TRBJ2-7
V gene: TRBV5-6
CDR3 protein: CASTFGTETYEQYF
CDR3 DNA: TGTGCCAGCACCTTTGGGACAGAGACTTACGAGCAGTACTTC

clone size: NA
D gene: TRBD2
CDR3 length: 16
J gene: TRBJ2-1
V gene: TRBV3-1/TRBV3-2
CDR3 protein: CASSQDISGNYNEQFF
CDR3 DNA: TGTGCCAGCAGCCAAGATATAAGCGGGAACTACAATGAGCAGTTCTTC

clone size: NA
D gene: TRBD1
CDR3 length: 18
J gene: TRBJ2-6
V gene: TRBV9
CDR3 protein: CASSGGLDRSSGANVLTF
CDR3 DNA: TGTGCCAGCAGCGGCGGTCTGGACAGGAGCTCTGGGGCCAACGTCCTGACTTTC

clone size: NA
D gene: NA
CDR3 length: 16
J gene: TRBJ1-4
V gene: TRBV14
CDR3 protein: CASSLDQTGTREKLFF
CDR3 DNA: TGTGCCAGCAGCCTCGATCAAACAGGGACGCGCGAAAAACTGTTTTTT

clone size: NA
D gene: TRBD1
CDR3 length: 15
J gene: TRBJ1-5
V gene: TRBV19
CDR3 protein: CASRTTGYSNQPQHF
CDR3 DNA: TGTGCCAGTAGGACGACAGGGTATAGCAATCAGCCCCAGCATTTT

clone size: NA
D gene: NA
CDR3 length: 13
J gene: TRBJ2-3
V gene: TRBV27
CDR3 protein: CASRSFGTDTQYF
CDR3 DNA: TGTGCCAGCAGGAGTTTCGGCACAGATACGCAGTATTTT

clone size: NA
D gene: NA
CDR3 length: 16
J gene: TRBJ2-3
V gene: TRBV30
CDR3 protein: CAWSRGSPPPGDTQYF
CDR3 DNA: TGTGCCTGGAGCCGGGGGTCCCCGCCCCCCGGCGATACGCAGTATTTT

clone size: NA
D gene: TRBD2
CDR3 length: 15
J gene: TRBJ2-1
V gene: TRBV3-1/TRBV3-2
CDR3 protein: CASSQLAGGLNEQFF
CDR3 DNA: TGTGCCAGCAGCCAGCTAGCGGGGGGACTCAATGAGCAGTTCTTC

clone size: few
D gene: NA
CDR3 length: 16
J gene: TRBJ1-5
V gene: TRBV27
CDR3 protein: CASSSKTTLDNQPQHF
CDR3 DNA: TGTGCCAGCAGTTCCAAGACCACCCTAGACAATCAGCCCCAGCATTTT